The clone carrying this T cell receptor beta chain was counted once. This specimen belongs to a study of blood T cell repertoires in COVID-19. Profiling relied on immunoSEQ multiplex PCR, and the TCRdb table lists in-frame clones only, not all of them. The data hold about 300,000 clones, with about nine tenths observed a single time. The origin of this receptor is a woman aged 45-65 years with COVID-19, enrolled during active disease. What was sequenced was peripheral blood.

This CDR3 reads CAWSVRGNYGYTF. The CDR3 nucleotides read TGTGCCTGGAGCGTCAGGGGAAACTATGGCTACACCTTC. The chain joins TRBV30 to TRBJ1-2; D is possibly TRBD1 (6 bases). The CDR3 is 13 amino acids. The germline V gene has CDR1 GTSNPN and CDR2 SVGIG (reference sequence). Trimming took off 3 bases at V and 2 bases at J, with 10 bases between the two ends.